Here is one TCR beta chain with its context. Its antigen is currently unknown. The source of the sample is a study of T cell responses to AZD1222 COVID-19 vaccine. Whole-study findings and limits: Donors were mostly white British, more females; clonal diversity possibly underestimated. Reportedly, nearly half of unique spike TCRs recognized epitopes outside B.1.351/B.1.1.7 mutations. In all cases, repertoires were sampled only after the peak T cell response.

V shed 0 bases and J shed 0 bases, with 10 bases lying between them. The CDR3 consists of 16 residues. Germline-derived CDR1 and CDR2 are SGHRS and YFSETQ. TCRdb's table, derived via immunoSEQ multiplex PCR, lists solely in-frame clones and lacks some. Altogether 30,000 to 35,000 clones are present, around 82% being singletons, with the ten largest covering roughly 4%. Sequencing was performed on peripheral blood, taken 28 days after the second AZD1222 dose. This TCR derives from an adult who received the AZD1222 COVID-19 vaccine. The V and J genes are TRBV5-1 and TRBJ1-3; D gene unclear. The CDR3 DNA reads as TGCGCCAGCAGCTTGGGCCCGGTAGACTCTGGAAACACCATATATTTT. Its protein is CASSLGPVDSGNTIYF. The variable domain in full, with the rest retrieved from reference TRBV5-1 and TRBJ1-3, is KAGVTQTPRYLIKTRGQQVTLSCSPISGHRSVSWYQQTPGQGLQFLFEYFSETQRNKGNFPGRFSGRQFSNSRSEMNVSTLELGDSALYLCASSLGPVDSGNTIYFGEGSWLTVV.